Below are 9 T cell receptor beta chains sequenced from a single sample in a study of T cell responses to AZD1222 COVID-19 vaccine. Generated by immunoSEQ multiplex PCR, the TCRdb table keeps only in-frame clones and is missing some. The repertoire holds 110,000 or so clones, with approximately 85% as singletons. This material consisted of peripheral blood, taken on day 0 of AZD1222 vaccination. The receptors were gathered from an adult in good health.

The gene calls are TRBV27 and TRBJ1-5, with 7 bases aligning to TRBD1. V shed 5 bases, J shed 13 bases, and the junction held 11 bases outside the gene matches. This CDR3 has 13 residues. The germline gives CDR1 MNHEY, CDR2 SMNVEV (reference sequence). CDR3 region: CASSPQGGGTQHF. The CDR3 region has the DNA TGTGCCAGCAGTCCCCAGGGGGGTGGGACACAGCATTTT.

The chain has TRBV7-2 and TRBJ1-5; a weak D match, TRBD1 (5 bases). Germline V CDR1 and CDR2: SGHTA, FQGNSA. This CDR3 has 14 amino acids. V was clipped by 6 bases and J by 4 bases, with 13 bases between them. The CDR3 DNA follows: TGTGCCAGCAGTCCAACAGGCGGAAATCAGCCCCAGCATTTT. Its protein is CASSPTGGNQPQHF.

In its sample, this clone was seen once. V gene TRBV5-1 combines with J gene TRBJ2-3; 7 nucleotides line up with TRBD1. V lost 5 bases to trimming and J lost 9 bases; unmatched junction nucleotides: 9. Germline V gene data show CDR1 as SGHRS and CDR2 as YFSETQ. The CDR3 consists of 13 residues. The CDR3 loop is CASSWNRGLTQYF. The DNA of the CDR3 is TGCGCCAGCAGTTGGAACAGGGGTCTAACGCAGTATTTT.

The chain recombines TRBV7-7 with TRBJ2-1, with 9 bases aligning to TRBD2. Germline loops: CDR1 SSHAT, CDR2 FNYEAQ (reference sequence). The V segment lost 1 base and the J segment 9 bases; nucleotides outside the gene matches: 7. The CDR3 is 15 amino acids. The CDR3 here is CASSLGAGGLSEQFF. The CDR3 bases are TGTGCCAGCAGCTTAGGGGCGGGGGGGCTTTCTGAGCAGTTCTTC.

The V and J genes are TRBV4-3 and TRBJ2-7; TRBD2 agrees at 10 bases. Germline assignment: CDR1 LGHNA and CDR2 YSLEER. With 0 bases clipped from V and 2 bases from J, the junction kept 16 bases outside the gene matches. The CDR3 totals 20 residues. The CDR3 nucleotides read TGCGCCAGCAGCCAAGAGTCCGGGGGACTAGCGTCCCGGAGGACCTACGAGCAGTACTTC. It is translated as CASSQESGGLASRRTYEQYF.

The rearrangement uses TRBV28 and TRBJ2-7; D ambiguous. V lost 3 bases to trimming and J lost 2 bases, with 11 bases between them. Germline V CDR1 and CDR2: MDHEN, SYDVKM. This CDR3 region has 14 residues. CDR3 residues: CASSLETVTYEQYF. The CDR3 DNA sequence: TGTGCCAGCAGTTTGGAAACGGTTACCTACGAGCAGTACTTC.

In DNA form, the CDR3 reads TGTGCCACAGCGGGCTGTCGGAATTCACCCCTCCACTTT. This translates into CATAGCRNSPLHF. The chain is built from TRBV5-3 and TRBJ1-6; D unclear. TRBV5-3 qualifies as an ORF whose function is uncertain. Between the trimmed V and J ends, which lost 9 bases and 7 bases, there was a span of 14 bases. This CDR3 region has 13 residues.

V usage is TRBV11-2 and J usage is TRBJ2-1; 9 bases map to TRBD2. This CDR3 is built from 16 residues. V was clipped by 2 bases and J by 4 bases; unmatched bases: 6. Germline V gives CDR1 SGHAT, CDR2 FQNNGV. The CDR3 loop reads CASSLPRGGLYNEQFF. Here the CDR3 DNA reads TGTGCCAGCAGCTTACCGCGGGGGGGCCTTTACAATGAGCAGTTCTTC. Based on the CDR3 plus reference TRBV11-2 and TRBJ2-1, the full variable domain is EAGVAQSPRYKIIEKRQSVAFWCNPISGHATLYWYQQILGQGPKLLIQFQNNGVVDDSQLPKDRFSAERLKGVDSTLKIQPAKLEDSAVYLCASSLPRGGLYNEQFFGPGTRLTVL.

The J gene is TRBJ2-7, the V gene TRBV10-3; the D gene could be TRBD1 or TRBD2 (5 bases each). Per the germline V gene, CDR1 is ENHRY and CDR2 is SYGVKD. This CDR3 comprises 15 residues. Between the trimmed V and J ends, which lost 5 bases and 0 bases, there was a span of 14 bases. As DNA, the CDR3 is TGTGCCATCAGTCCCCGGGACCAGAGCTCCTACGAGCAGTACTTC. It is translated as CAISPRDQSSYEQYF.